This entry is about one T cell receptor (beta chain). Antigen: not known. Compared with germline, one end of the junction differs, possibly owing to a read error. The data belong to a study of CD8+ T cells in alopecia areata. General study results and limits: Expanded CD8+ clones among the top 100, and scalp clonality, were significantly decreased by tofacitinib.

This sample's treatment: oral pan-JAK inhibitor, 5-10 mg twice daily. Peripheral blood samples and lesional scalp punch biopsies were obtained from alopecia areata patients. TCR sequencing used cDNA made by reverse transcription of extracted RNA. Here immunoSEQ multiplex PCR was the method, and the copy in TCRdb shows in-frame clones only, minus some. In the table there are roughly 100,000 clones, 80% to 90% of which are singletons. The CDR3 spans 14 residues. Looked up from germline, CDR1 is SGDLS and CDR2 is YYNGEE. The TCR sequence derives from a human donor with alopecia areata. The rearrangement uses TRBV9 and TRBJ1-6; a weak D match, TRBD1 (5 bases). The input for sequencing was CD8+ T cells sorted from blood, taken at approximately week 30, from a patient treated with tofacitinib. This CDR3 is CAGSVGEGPSPLHF. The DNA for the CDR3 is TGTGCCGGCAGCGTAGGGGAGGGACCTTCACCCCTCCACTTT.